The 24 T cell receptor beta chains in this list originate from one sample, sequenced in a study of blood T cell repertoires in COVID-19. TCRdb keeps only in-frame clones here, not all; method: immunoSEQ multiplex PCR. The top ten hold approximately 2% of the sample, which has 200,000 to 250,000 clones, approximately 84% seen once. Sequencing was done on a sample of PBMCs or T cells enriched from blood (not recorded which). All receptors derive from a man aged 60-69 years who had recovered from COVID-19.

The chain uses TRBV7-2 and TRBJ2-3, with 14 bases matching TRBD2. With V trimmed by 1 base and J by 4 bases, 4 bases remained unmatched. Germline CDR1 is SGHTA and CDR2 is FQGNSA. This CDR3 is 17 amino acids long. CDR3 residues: CASSLGLAGGRADTQYF. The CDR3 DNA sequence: TGTGCCAGCAGCTTAGGACTAGCGGGGGGGAGGGCAGATACGCAGTATTTT.

CDR3 protein: CASSLLAGGLVEQFF. CDR3 nucleotides: TGTGCCAGCAGCCTACTAGCGGGGGGGTTGGTTGAGCAGTTCTTC. V usage is TRBV7-2 and J usage is TRBJ2-1; the match to TRBD2 covers 13 bases. Germline loops: CDR1 SGHTA, CDR2 FQGNSA. The V and J ends lost 5 bases and 9 bases, in that order; junction bases with no gene match: 7. The CDR3 spans 15 residues.

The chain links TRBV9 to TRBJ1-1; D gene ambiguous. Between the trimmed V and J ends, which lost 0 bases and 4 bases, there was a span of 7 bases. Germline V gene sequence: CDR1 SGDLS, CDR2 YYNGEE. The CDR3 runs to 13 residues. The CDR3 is CASSVGRFTEAFF. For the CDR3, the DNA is TGTGCCAGCAGCGTAGGGAGATTCACTGAAGCTTTCTTT.

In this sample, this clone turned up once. CDR3 residues: CASSPSFGNSPLHF. The CDR3 nucleotides read TGTGCCAGCTCTCCTTCATTTGGCAATTCACCCCTCCACTTT. The chain is built from TRBV14 and TRBJ1-6; D unclear. From germline, CDR1 is SGHDN and CDR2 FVKESK. The V end lost 8 bases, the J end lost 7 bases, and 15 bases lay between the germline ends. This CDR3 spans 14 amino acids.

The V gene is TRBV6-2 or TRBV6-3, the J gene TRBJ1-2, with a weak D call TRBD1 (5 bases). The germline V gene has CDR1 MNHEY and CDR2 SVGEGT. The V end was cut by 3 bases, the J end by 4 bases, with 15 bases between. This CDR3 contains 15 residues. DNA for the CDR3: TGTGCCAGCAGTTATTTGGACAAGTTGCTCTATGGCTACACCTTC. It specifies CASSYLDKLLYGYTF.

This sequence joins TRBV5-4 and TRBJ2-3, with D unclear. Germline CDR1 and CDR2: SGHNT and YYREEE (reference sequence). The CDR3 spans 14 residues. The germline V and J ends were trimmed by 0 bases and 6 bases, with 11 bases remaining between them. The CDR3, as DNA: TGTGCCAGCAGCTTGGCCTCGCGTTCCGATACGCAGTATTTT. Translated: CASSLASRSDTQYF.

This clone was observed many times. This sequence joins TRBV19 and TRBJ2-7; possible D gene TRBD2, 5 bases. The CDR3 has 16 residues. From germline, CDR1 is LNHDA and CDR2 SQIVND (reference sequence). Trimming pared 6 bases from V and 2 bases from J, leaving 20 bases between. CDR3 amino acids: CASSNWRVGMTYEQYF. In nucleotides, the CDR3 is TGTGCCAGTAGCAATTGGCGGGTAGGGATGACCTACGAGCAGTACTTC.

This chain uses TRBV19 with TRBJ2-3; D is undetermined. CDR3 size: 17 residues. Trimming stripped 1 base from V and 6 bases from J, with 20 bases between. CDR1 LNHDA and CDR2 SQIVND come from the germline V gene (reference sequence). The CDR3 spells CASSIVNFGAVGDTQYF. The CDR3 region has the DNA TGTGCCAGTAGTATAGTTAACTTCGGAGCAGTCGGCGATACGCAGTATTTT.

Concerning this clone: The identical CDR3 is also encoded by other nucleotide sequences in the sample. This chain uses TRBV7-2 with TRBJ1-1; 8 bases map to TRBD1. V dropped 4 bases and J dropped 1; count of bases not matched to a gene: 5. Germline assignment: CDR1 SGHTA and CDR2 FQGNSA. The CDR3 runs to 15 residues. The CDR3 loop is CASSSRTGTNTEAFF. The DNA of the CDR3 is TGTGCCAGCAGCTCACGGACAGGGACGAACACTGAAGCTTTCTTT.

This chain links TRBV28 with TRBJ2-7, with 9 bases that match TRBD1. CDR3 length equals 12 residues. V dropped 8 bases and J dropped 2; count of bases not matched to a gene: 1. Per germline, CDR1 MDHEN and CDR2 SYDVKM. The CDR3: CASWDRAYEQYF. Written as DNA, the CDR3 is TGTGCCAGCTGGGACAGGGCCTACGAGCAGTACTTC.

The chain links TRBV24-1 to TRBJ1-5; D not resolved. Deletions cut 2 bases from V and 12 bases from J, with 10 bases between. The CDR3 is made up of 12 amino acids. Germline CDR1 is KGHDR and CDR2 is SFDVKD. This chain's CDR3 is CATSDSGVFQHF. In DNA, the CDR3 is TGTGCCACCAGTGATTCGGGTGTGTTCCAGCATTTT.

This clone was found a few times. The CDR3 loop is CSVEHPGLSYEQYF. The CDR3 bases are TGCAGCGTTGAACACCCAGGGTTGAGTTACGAGCAGTACTTC. The chain joins TRBV29-1 to TRBJ2-7; D possibly corresponds to TRBD1 (5 bases). CDR3 length: 14 amino acids. Trimming cost V 2 bases and J 4 bases, with 15 bases left between them. Per germline, CDR1 SQVTM and CDR2 ANQGSEA.

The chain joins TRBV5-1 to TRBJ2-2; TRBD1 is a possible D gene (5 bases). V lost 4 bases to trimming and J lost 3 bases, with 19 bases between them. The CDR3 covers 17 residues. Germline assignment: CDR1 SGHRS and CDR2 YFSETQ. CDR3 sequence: CASSILPGWYDTGELFF. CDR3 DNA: TGCGCCAGCAGCATACTTCCAGGGTGGTACGACACCGGGGAGCTGTTTTTT. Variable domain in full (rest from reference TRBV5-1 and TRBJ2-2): KAGVTQTPRYLIKTRGQQVTLSCSPISGHRSVSWYQQTPGQGLQFLFEYFSETQRNKGNFPGRFSGRQFSNSRSEMNVSTLELGDSALYLCASSILPGWYDTGELFFGEGSRLTVL.

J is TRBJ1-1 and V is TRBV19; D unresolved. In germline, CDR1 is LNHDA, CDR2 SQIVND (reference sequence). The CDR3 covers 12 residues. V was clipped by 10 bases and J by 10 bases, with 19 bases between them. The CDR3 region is CATSDSYVGAFF. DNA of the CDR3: TGTGCCACCTCGGACTCCTACGTGGGAGCTTTCTTT.

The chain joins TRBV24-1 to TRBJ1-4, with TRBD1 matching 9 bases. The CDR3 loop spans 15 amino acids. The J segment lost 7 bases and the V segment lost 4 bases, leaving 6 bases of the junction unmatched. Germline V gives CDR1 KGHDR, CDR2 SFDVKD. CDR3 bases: TGTGCCACCAGTGAAGGACAGGGGTTGAGTGAAAAACTGTTTTTT. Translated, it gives CATSEGQGLSEKLFF.

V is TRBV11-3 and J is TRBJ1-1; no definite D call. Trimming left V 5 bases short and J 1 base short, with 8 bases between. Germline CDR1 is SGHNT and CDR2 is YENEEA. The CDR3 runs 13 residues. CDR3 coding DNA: TGTGCCAGCAGCCATGGAGAGAACACTGAAGCTTTCTTT. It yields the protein CASSHGENTEAFF.

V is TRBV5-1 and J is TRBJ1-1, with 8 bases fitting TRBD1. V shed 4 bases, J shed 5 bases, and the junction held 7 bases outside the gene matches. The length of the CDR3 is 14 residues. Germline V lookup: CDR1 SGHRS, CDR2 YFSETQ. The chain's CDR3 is CASSLDRVGTEAFF. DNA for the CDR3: TGCGCCAGCAGCCTGGACAGGGTAGGGACTGAAGCTTTCTTT.

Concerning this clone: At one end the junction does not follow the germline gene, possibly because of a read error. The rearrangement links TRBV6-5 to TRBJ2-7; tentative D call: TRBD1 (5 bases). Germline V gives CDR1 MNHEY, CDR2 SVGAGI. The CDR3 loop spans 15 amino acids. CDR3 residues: CASSYTPAERQWMHF. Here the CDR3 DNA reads TGTGCCAGCAGTTACACGCCAGCTGAACGACAGTGGATGCACTTC.

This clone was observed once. This CDR3 is CASSLAPSGANVLTF. The CDR3, as DNA: TGTGCCAGCAGCTTAGCCCCATCTGGGGCCAACGTCCTGACTTTC. The chain carries TRBV7-2 and TRBJ2-6; D is unclear. CDR3 size: 15 residues. Trimming left V 0 bases short and J 1 base short, with 4 bases between. Germline V gives CDR1 SGHTA, CDR2 FQGNSA.

The CDR3 is CASSMKDRANGYTF. In DNA form, the CDR3 reads TGTGCCAGTAGTATGAAGGACAGGGCGAATGGCTACACCTTC. The V and J genes are TRBV19 and TRBJ1-2; 8 nucleotides align to TRBD1. The junction had 6 bases not matched to a gene; V was cut back by 3 bases and J by 6 bases. CDR3 length: 14 residues. Germline V gene data show CDR1 as LNHDA and CDR2 as SQIVND (reference sequence). Looking up the rest from reference TRBV19 and TRBJ1-2 gives the full variable domain: DGGITQSPKYLFRKEGQNVTLSCEQNLNHDAMYWYRQDPGQGLRLIYYSQIVNDFQKGDIAEGYSVSREKKESFPLTVTSAQKNPTAFYLCASSMKDRANGYTFGSGTRLTVV.

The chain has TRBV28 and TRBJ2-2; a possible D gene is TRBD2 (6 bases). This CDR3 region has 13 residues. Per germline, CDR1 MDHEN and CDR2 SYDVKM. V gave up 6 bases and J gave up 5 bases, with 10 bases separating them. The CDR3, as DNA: TGTGCCAGCAGGGGGGGTTGGACCGGGGAGCTGTTTTTT. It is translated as CASRGGWTGELFF.

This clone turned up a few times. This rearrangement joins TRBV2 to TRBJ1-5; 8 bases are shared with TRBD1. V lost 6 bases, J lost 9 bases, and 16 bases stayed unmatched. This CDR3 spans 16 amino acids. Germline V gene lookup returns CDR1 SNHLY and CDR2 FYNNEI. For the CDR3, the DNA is TGTGCCAGCAGCGGTGGGACAGGCCCCTTCGGGGGGCCCCAGCATTTT. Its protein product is CASSGGTGPFGGPQHF.

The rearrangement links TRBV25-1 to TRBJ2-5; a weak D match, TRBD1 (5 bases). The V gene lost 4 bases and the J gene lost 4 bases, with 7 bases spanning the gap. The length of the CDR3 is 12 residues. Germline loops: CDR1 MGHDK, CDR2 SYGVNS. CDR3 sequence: CASSVQGETQYF. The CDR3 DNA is TGTGCCAGCAGTGTCCAGGGAGAGACCCAGTACTTC. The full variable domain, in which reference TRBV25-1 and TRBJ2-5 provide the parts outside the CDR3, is EADIYQTPRYLVIGTGKKITLECSQTMGHDKMYWYQQDPGMELHLIHYSYGVNSTEKGDLSSESTVSRIRTEHFPLTLESARPSHTSQYLCASSVQGETQYFGPGTRLLVL.

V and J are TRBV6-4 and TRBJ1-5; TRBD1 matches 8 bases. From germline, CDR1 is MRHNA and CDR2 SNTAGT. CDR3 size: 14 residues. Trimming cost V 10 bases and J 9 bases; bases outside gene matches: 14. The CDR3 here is CAKDNGTGPSPQHF. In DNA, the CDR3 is TGTGCCAAAGACAACGGGACAGGCCCCTCGCCCCAGCATTTT.